Listed below are T cell receptor beta chains from one sample, sequenced in a study of Ad26.COV2.S vaccination and SARS-CoV-2 variants. Only in-frame clones appear in the TCRdb table, and some are missing; sequencing was by immunoSEQ multiplex PCR. The table includes 350,000 to 400,000 clones, 75% to 90% detected once. The sequencing used peripheral blood, collected in a trial of Ad26.COV2.S vaccine versus placebo. These receptors were taken from a person aged 18-60 years who received the Ad26.COV2.S COVID-19 vaccine or a placebo. Both conserved end residues are part of each CDR3. A D gene is named only where the DNA matches it firmly. Clone size is given for some rows only: seen once, a few or many times, or a class if the clone is expanded.

CDR3nt,CDR3aa,d_gene,abundance,j_gene,v_gene
TGTGCCAGCAGTTTTTCAGGGGAAGCTTTCTTT,CASSFSGEAFF,.,.,TRBJ1-1,TRBV12-3/TRBV12-4
TGTGCCAGCAGCGATCCAGGGGGTTCGGGAACCGGGGAGCTGTTTTTT,CASSDPGGSGTGELFF,TRBD1,.,TRBJ2-2,TRBV9
TGTGCCTGGAGGGGGGGGTACTCCTACGAGCAGTACTTC,CAWRGGYSYEQYF,TRBD2,.,TRBJ2-7,TRBV30
TGTGCCAGCAGTGAAGAGAGACAGGGGGCCCACGAGCAGTACTTC,CASSEERQGAHEQYF,TRBD1,.,TRBJ2-7,TRBV6-1
TGTGCCAGCAGCTTAGTTAGCGGGGGGGCCGCCGAGCAGTTCTTC,CASSLVSGGAAEQFF,TRBD2,.,TRBJ2-1,TRBV7-2
TGTGCCAGCAGCGGGAGAAACTATGGCTACACCTTC,CASSGRNYGYTF,.,.,TRBJ1-2,TRBV2
TGTGCCATCAGTGAGTCGCCCGGGGGGCCAGAGACCCAGTACTTC,CAISESPGGPETQYF,.,.,TRBJ2-5,TRBV10-3
TGTGCCAGCAGCTTTTTTGTGTCAGATACGCAGTATTTT,CASSFFVSDTQYF,.,.,TRBJ2-3,TRBV11-2
TGTGCCAGCAGCTTGGAAGCCCGTGACAATGAGCAGTTCTTC,CASSLEARDNEQFF,.,.,TRBJ2-1,TRBV5-4
TGTGCCAGCAGATTTCTGACAGTTAGCAATCAGCCCCAGCATTTT,CASRFLTVSNQPQHF,.,.,TRBJ1-5,TRBV6-5
TGTGCCAGTAGTGGGTACAGTAGAACGGGGGAGCTGTTTTTT,CASSGYSRTGELFF,.,.,TRBJ2-2,TRBV19
TGCGCCAGCAGCCAAGTAGTGTGGCGGACAGGAGGTTATGGCTACACCTTC,CASSQVVWRTGGYGYTF,TRBD1,.,TRBJ1-2,TRBV4-1
TGTGCCAGCAGTTACCCCTGGACAGCCGGCTACACCTTC,CASSYPWTAGYTF,.,.,TRBJ1-2,TRBV6-2/TRBV6-3
TGTGCCAGCAGCGTCAACTCAGGGGCCACTGAAGCTTTCTTT,CASSVNSGATEAFF,.,once,TRBJ1-1,TRBV9
TGTGCCAGCAGCTCCGGGACAGCCTTATCCTACGAGCAGTACTTC,CASSSGTALSYEQYF,TRBD1,.,TRBJ2-7,TRBV11-1
TGTGCCAGCAGACTAGCAGGCGGCTATGGCTACACCTTC,CASRLAGGYGYTF,.,.,TRBJ1-2,TRBV12-3/TRBV12-4
TGTGCCAGCACCTTCATAGGTCTAGCCGACGAGCAGTACTTC,CASTFIGLADEQYF,.,.,TRBJ2-7,TRBV7-2
TGTGCCAGCAGTCTACAGGGGGCGAACACTGAAGCTTTCTTT,CASSLQGANTEAFF,TRBD1,.,TRBJ1-1,TRBV2
TGTGCCAGCAGCCAATTAGGGAGGTCTAACTATGGCTACACCTTC,CASSQLGRSNYGYTF,.,.,TRBJ1-2,TRBV13
TGTGCAAGTCGCTTAGCGGGACTAGGTGGCTCTGACGAGCAGTACTTC,CASRLAGLGGSDEQYF,.,.,TRBJ2-7,TRBV12-2
TGTGCCAGCAGCTTGGCCTGGGACAGACCCTACGAGCAGTACTTC,CASSLAWDRPYEQYF,TRBD1,.,TRBJ2-7,TRBV5-5
TGTGCCAGTAGTAGCCAGGGCGAACTAGCGAACATTCAGTACTTC,CASSSQGELANIQYF,TRBD2,.,TRBJ2-4,TRBV19
TGTGCCAGCAGCTTTGGTACTGAAGCTTTCTTT,CASSFGTEAFF,.,few,TRBJ1-1,TRBV7-9
TGTGCCAGCAGCTTAAACACCGGGACCGATGCCTCCTACGAGCAGTACTTC,CASSLNTGTDASYEQYF,.,.,TRBJ2-7,TRBV5-8
TGTGCCAGCAGCTTAGAGATGGCTTCCTCGGGTGCTTTCTTT,CASSLEMASSGAFF,.,.,TRBJ1-1,TRBV7-9
TGTGCCAGCAGTGAGCAGGGGCAAGAAGCTTTCTTT,CASSEQGQEAFF,.,.,TRBJ1-1,TRBV2
TGCGCCAGCAGCTCAGGACAGGGGTTCTCTAATGAAAAACTGTTTTTT,CASSSGQGFSNEKLFF,TRBD1,.,TRBJ1-4,TRBV5-1
TGTGCCAGCAGTCGGGGACAGGGGGCCTCTGGGGCCAACGTCCTGACTTTC,CASSRGQGASGANVLTF,TRBD1,.,TRBJ2-6,TRBV6-6
TGTGCCAGCAGCGTAGGGACCCGGGAGACGGGTACGCAGTATTTT,CASSVGTRETGTQYF,.,.,TRBJ2-3,TRBV7-2
TGTGCCAGTAGTTTCTCCGGGACTGTGAACACTGAAGCTTTCTTT,CASSFSGTVNTEAFF,.,.,TRBJ1-1,TRBV19
TGTGCCAGCACCCAGCGGGGACAGGACCCCTACAATGAGCAGTTCTTC,CASTQRGQDPYNEQFF,.,.,TRBJ2-1,TRBV12-1
TGTGCCAGCAGTGAACGACGGAACACTGAAGCTTTCTTT,CASSERRNTEAFF,.,once,TRBJ1-1,TRBV6-4
TGCGCCAGCAGTGTTGTGGTGCCCGGGGAGCTGTTTTTT,CASSVVVPGELFF,.,.,TRBJ2-2,TRBV10-2
TGTGCCAGCAGCCGGTCAGTAGGGTCTAGCACAGATACGCAGTATTTT,CASSRSVGSSTDTQYF,.,once,TRBJ2-3,TRBV7-2
TGTGCCAGCAGTGAATTGGACAGGGAGGATTCTGGAAACACCATATATTTT,CASSELDREDSGNTIYF,TRBD1,once,TRBJ1-3,TRBV2
TGTGCCAGCAGCCCGCAGGGTACGGACACTGAAGCTTTCTTT,CASSPQGTDTEAFF,.,.,TRBJ1-1,TRBV5-4
TGTGCCAGCAGGGGGGGAGAGACCCAGTACTTC,CASRGGETQYF,.,.,TRBJ2-5,TRBV7-9
TGCGCCAGCAGCCCGGACAGGGCGTACGAGCAGTACTTC,CASSPDRAYEQYF,TRBD1,once,TRBJ2-7,TRBV5-1
TGTGCCAGCAGTTTATCATGGCAAGAGACCCAGTACTTC,CASSLSWQETQYF,.,.,TRBJ2-5,TRBV27
TGCGCCAGCATTGGGGTTTCGGGCCGGGGCACTGAAGCTTTCTTT,CASIGVSGRGTEAFF,.,.,TRBJ1-1,TRBV5-1
TGTGCCAGCAGTGGATGGGGGATCGGGGTTAGGTATGGCTACACCTTC,CASSGWGIGVRYGYTF,.,.,TRBJ1-2,TRBV25-1
TGTGCCAGCAGCCAAAACCCAGTAGGGTACCCCTATAGCAATCAGCCCCAGCATTTT,CASSQNPVGYPYSNQPQHF,.,.,TRBJ1-5,TRBV3-1/TRBV3-2
TGTGCCAGCTCACCTAGACAGCCCCTCTCCTACGAGCAGTACTTC,CASSPRQPLSYEQYF,.,few,TRBJ2-7,TRBV18
TGTGCCAGCCCCCGGACAGGGGGCACTGAAGCTTTCTTT,CASPRTGGTEAFF,TRBD1,.,TRBJ1-1,TRBV6-5
TGTGCCAGCAGCTTGGTGGGCAAAAACATTCAGTACTTC,CASSLVGKNIQYF,.,.,TRBJ2-4,TRBV5-4
TGCGCCAGCAGCTTGGGGTCAAATTCACCCCTCCACTTT,CASSLGSNSPLHF,.,.,TRBJ1-6,TRBV5-1
TGTGCCAGCACCCTTCAGGGGGCGAATTCACCCCTCCACTTT,CASTLQGANSPLHF,TRBD1,.,TRBJ1-6,TRBV27
TGTGCCAGCAGCTTAGGGTACACCGGGGAGCTGTTTTTT,CASSLGYTGELFF,.,.,TRBJ2-2,TRBV11-3
TGCGCCAGCAGCCAAGAGGACAGGGCCCACGAGCAGTACTTC,CASSQEDRAHEQYF,TRBD1,.,TRBJ2-7,TRBV4-3
TGTGCCAGCAGCTTAGGTGGGACAGCGAACACCGGGGAGCTGTTTTTT,CASSLGGTANTGELFF,TRBD1,.,TRBJ2-2,TRBV7-2
TGTGCCAGCAGTGATAGCGGGGCCCCCTACAATGAGCAGTTCTTC,CASSDSGAPYNEQFF,TRBD2,.,TRBJ2-1,TRBV6-4
TGTGCTAGTGTACCCCGGGGACTCCCGGATGGCAATCAGCCCCAGCATTTT,CASVPRGLPDGNQPQHF,.,.,TRBJ1-5,TRBV12-5
TGTGCCAGCAGCTTATACGGACAGAGCACTAACTATGGCTACACCTTC,CASSLYGQSTNYGYTF,.,.,TRBJ1-2,TRBV7-8
TGTGCCTGGGTAGGGCAGGTCGGTGGCGAGCAGTACTTC,CAWVGQVGGEQYF,.,.,TRBJ2-7,TRBV30
TGTGCCAGCAGCTTGAGAGGGGCCGACGGAACTGAAGCTTTCTTT,CASSLRGADGTEAFF,.,.,TRBJ1-1,TRBV5-6